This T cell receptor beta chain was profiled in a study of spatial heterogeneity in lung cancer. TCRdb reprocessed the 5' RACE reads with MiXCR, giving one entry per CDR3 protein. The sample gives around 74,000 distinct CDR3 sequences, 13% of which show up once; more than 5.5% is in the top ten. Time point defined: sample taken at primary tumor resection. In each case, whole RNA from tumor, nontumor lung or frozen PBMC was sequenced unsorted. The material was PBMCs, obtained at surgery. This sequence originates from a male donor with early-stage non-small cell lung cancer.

The CDR3: CASSLDFGAHTIYF. CDR3 sequence (DNA): TGTGCCAGCAGCTTGGATTTTGGAGCCCACACCATATATTTT. The chain has TRBV5-4 and TRBJ1-3, with D unresolved. Between the trimmed V and J ends, which lost 0 bases and 8 bases, there was a span of 12 bases. The CDR3 runs to 14 residues. The germline CDR1 and CDR2 sequences are SGHNT and YYREEE (reference sequence).